These T cell receptor beta chains were read from a single sample in a study of graft-versus-host responses after intestinal transplantation. These receptors lack a known antigen. Sequencing used immunoSEQ multiplex PCR; TCRdb keeps in-frame clones, though not all of them. Among approximately 90,000 clones listed, approximately 90% were seen once. Sequenced material: unstimulated CD8+ T cells sorted from spleen or lymph node cells, taken before intestinal transplant. The receptors derive from a human donor who received an intestinal transplant. Each CDR3 is given with its conserved first and last residue. D genes are given only for firm matches. The listing skips clone size in some rows; elsewhere it reads once, few, many or a size class.

abundance: NA; len: 17; d_gene: NA; j_gene: TRBJ1-6; v_gene: TRBV7-2; CDR3aa: CASSSIAPGSRISPLHF; CDR3nt: TGTGCCAGCAGCTCCATCGCCCCGGGGTCCCGGATTTCACCCCTCCACTTT
abundance: NA; len: 12; d_gene: NA; j_gene: TRBJ2-1; v_gene: TRBV6-6; CDR3aa: CASSYSPEEQFF; CDR3nt: TGTGCCAGCAGTTACTCCCCGGAAGAGCAGTTCTTC
abundance: NA; len: 13; d_gene: TRBD2; j_gene: TRBJ2-2; v_gene: TRBV30; CDR3aa: CAWSVAGAGELFF; CDR3nt: TGTGCCTGGAGTGTGGCGGGGGCCGGGGAGCTGTTTTTT
abundance: NA; len: 14; d_gene: NA; j_gene: TRBJ2-5; v_gene: TRBV6-6; CDR3aa: CASSYISSKETQYF; CDR3nt: TGTGCCAGCAGTTACATCTCCAGCAAAGAGACCCAGTACTTC
abundance: NA; len: 12; d_gene: NA; j_gene: TRBJ2-7; v_gene: TRBV11-2; CDR3aa: CASSLGGVEQYF; CDR3nt: TGTGCCAGCAGCTTAGGAGGGGTCGAGCAGTACTTC
abundance: NA; len: 13; d_gene: NA; j_gene: TRBJ1-2; v_gene: TRBV28; CDR3aa: CASSFAVNYGYTF; CDR3nt: TGTGCCAGCAGTTTCGCGGTTAACTATGGCTACACCTTC
abundance: NA; len: 14; d_gene: NA; j_gene: TRBJ1-2; v_gene: TRBV19; CDR3aa: CASRVWGNEDGYTF; CDR3nt: TGTGCCAGTAGAGTGTGGGGCAACGAAGATGGCTACACCTTC
abundance: NA; len: 16; d_gene: TRBD1; j_gene: TRBJ2-1; v_gene: TRBV27; CDR3aa: CASSGLSFRGLVEQFF; CDR3nt: TGTGCCAGCAGTGGACTAAGTTTCAGGGGGCTCGTTGAGCAGTTCTTC
abundance: NA; len: 18; d_gene: NA; j_gene: TRBJ2-1; v_gene: TRBV9; CDR3aa: CASSSSLKGNSLYNEQFF; CDR3nt: TGTGCCAGCAGCTCAAGCTTAAAGGGGAATAGCCTCTACAATGAGCAGTTCTTC
abundance: NA; len: 15; d_gene: NA; j_gene: TRBJ2-2; v_gene: TRBV27; CDR3aa: CASSPMTENTGELFF; CDR3nt: TGTGCCAGCAGTCCCATGACGGAGAACACCGGGGAGCTGTTTTTT
abundance: few; len: 14; d_gene: NA; j_gene: TRBJ2-5; v_gene: TRBV9; CDR3aa: CASSVRTDQETQYF; CDR3nt: TGTGCCAGCAGCGTTCGTACAGACCAAGAGACCCAGTACTTC
abundance: NA; len: 17; d_gene: NA; j_gene: TRBJ1-4; v_gene: TRBV29-1; CDR3aa: CSVEGAGDGTTNEKLFF; CDR3nt: TGCAGCGTTGAGGGGGCGGGAGACGGTACAACTAATGAAAAACTGTTTTTT
abundance: once; len: 15; d_gene: NA; j_gene: TRBJ2-7; v_gene: TRBV14; CDR3aa: CASSHPRGGTYEQYF; CDR3nt: TGTGCCAGCAGCCACCCTAGGGGCGGAACCTACGAGCAGTACTTC
abundance: once; len: 13; d_gene: NA; j_gene: TRBJ2-1; v_gene: TRBV6-5; CDR3aa: CASSGSSYNEQFF; CDR3nt: TGTGCCAGCAGCGGTAGCTCCTACAATGAGCAGTTCTTC
abundance: NA; len: 11; d_gene: NA; j_gene: TRBJ2-1; v_gene: TRBV13; CDR3aa: CASSAVGEQFF; CDR3nt: TGTGCCAGCAGCGCTGTGGGTGAGCAGTTCTTC
abundance: NA; len: 16; d_gene: NA; j_gene: TRBJ1-1; v_gene: TRBV21-1; CDR3aa: CASSKGVWTVPLEAFF; CDR3nt: TGTGCCAGCAGCAAAGGGGTTTGGACAGTTCCCCTCGAAGCTTTCTTT
abundance: NA; len: 17; d_gene: TRBD2; j_gene: TRBJ2-7; v_gene: TRBV4-1; CDR3aa: CASSHQLAGGTSYEQYF; CDR3nt: TGCGCCAGCAGCCACCAACTAGCGGGAGGCACCTCCTACGAGCAGTACTTC
abundance: NA; len: 15; d_gene: NA; j_gene: TRBJ2-1; v_gene: TRBV27; CDR3aa: CASSFWRGSYNEQFF; CDR3nt: TGTGCCAGCAGTTTTTGGCGGGGTTCCTACAATGAGCAGTTCTTC